This TCR beta chain was captured in a study of T cell responses to AZD1222 COVID-19 vaccine. On this clone itself: The target antigen is unknown.

Notes on the study in general: Unmutated variant regions are reportedly targeted by nearly half of spike-specific TCRs. Clonal diversity was possibly underestimated, and white British individuals and females predominated among donors. Repertoire collection took place solely once the T cell response had peaked. The CD4 TCRs associated with vaccination extended across spike and predominated at 160-218 and 743-854.

The CDR3 totals 16 residues. V was clipped by 0 bases and J by 4 bases, with 13 bases between them. The germline gives CDR1 LGHNA, CDR2 YSLEER. The protocol was immunoSEQ multiplex PCR, while the TCRdb copy is restricted to in-frame clones and leaves out a portion. The table shows some 170,000 clones, with approximately 92% occurring only once. The chain combines TRBV4-3 with TRBJ1-3, with a weak D call TRBD1 (5 bases). This receptor was identified in an adult who received the MenACWY meningococcal vaccine as a control. This material consisted of peripheral blood, taken 28 days after the second dose of the MenACWY control vaccine. CDR3 region: CASSQDLIRGGNTIYF. The CDR3 coding sequence is TGCGCCAGCAGCCAAGATCTTATACGGGGGGGAAACACCATATATTTT.